The 26 T cell receptor beta chains below all came from one sample that was sequenced in a study of regulatory T cells in long-lasting Graves disease. Time point noted: newly diagnosed GD, antithyroid drugs for less than 3 months. The TCR library was made from RNA that had been extracted from PBMCs in TRIzol. For TCR beta, libraries came from iRepertoire HTBI primers and Arm-PCR of CDR3 regions. TCRdb reprocessed the multiplex PCR reads with MiXCR, giving one entry per CDR3 protein. The sample yields about 540,000 distinct CDR3 sequences, roughly 14% seen once. These data also formed part of another study, on T cells in Graves' hyperthyroidism and ophthalmopathy.

The material sequenced was peripheral blood mononuclear cells (PBMCs), taken at new diagnosis, from a patient treated with antithyroid drugs. These TCRs come from a man between 25 and 39 years old with Graves disease.

This clonotype was detected ten times or more. This chain links TRBV29-1 with TRBJ1-2; 7 bases fit TRBD1. With 6 bases clipped from V and 3 bases from J, the junction kept 10 bases outside the gene matches. In germline, CDR1 is SQVTM, CDR2 ANQGSEA. CDR3 length: 14 amino acids. The CDR3 DNA sequence: TGCAGCGTCGTCATTGAGGGGACAGACTATGGCTACACCTTC. This encodes CSVVIEGTDYGYTF. The variable domain in full, with the rest retrieved from reference TRBV29-1 and TRBJ1-2, is SAVISQKPSRDICQRGTSLTIQCQVDSQVTMMFWYRQQPGQSLTLIATANQGSEATYESGFVIDKFPISRPNLTFSTLTVSNMSPEDSSIYLCSVVIEGTDYGYTFGSGTRLTVV.

The sample holds many counts of this clonotype. The chain has TRBV2 and TRBJ2-3; maybe TRBD1 (6 bases). Trimming removed 6 bases at V and 4 bases at J, with 14 bases between. Germline V CDR1 and CDR2: SNHLY, FYNNEI. The CDR3 has 14 residues. The DNA of the CDR3 is TGTGCCAGCAGGACAGGAAGGTTGGCAGATACGCAGTATTTT. Encoded protein: CASRTGRLADTQYF.

This chain connects TRBV30 to TRBJ2-7; D is unclear. Trimming cost V 2 bases and J 6 bases, with 8 bases left between them. Germline CDR1 reads GTSNPN; CDR2 reads SVGIG (reference sequence). The CDR3 spans 11 residues. The CDR3 loop is CAWSLAIEQYF. DNA of the CDR3: TGTGCCTGGAGTCTCGCCATCGAGCAGTACTTC.

This chain connects TRBV19 to TRBJ2-5, with D perhaps matching TRBD1 or TRBD2 (5 bases each). The CDR3 is made up of 14 amino acids. Germline loops: CDR1 LNHDA, CDR2 SQIVND (reference sequence). V dropped 4 bases and J dropped 4 bases, with 13 bases sitting between them. The CDR3 sequence is CASSRGSWGETQYF. The CDR3 DNA reads as TGTGCCAGTAGTAGGGGGAGCTGGGGAGAGACCCAGTACTTC.

This clonotype was found once. This could be a read error, since a much larger clone is one nucleotide away. The chain recombines TRBV7-9 with TRBJ2-1, with TRBD1 identical over 7 bases. The germline V gene has CDR1 SEHNR and CDR2 FQNEAQ (reference sequence). J gave up 5 bases and V 10 bases, and 11 bases lay outside the gene matches. This CDR3 is 14 amino acids long. CDR3 nucleotides: TGTGCCAACAGGGGCCTGGCGCTAGACAATGAGCAGTTCTTC. It specifies CANRGLALDNEQFF.

This clonotype was detected a few times. The chain has TRBV7-9 and TRBJ1-6; D is perhaps TRBD1 (5 bases). Per the germline V gene, CDR1 is SEHNR and CDR2 is FQNEAQ (reference sequence). V dropped 5 bases and J dropped 10 bases, with 15 bases sitting between them. There are 14 residues in the CDR3. The CDR3 sequence is CASSLPQGVSPLHF. CDR3 coding DNA: TGTGCCAGCAGCCTCCCCCAGGGAGTCTCACCCCTCCACTTT.

This clonotype was found many times. V usage is TRBV20-1 and J usage is TRBJ2-3; no definite D call. Germline V gives CDR1 DFQATT, CDR2 SNEGSKA (reference sequence). Trimming took 0 bases from V and 4 from J, leaving 5 bases between them. The CDR3 extends over 12 amino acids. The CDR3 DNA is TGCAGTGCTAGAGATCCCCCAGATACGCAGTATTTT. Its translation is CSARDPPDTQYF.

The chain uses TRBV29-1 and TRBJ1-2, with D tentatively TRBD1 (6 bases). Germline-derived CDR1 and CDR2 are SQVTM and ANQGSEA. The CDR3 loop spans 14 amino acids. Trimming shortened V by 2 bases and J by 4 bases, and 14 bases separated the two germline ends. CDR3 sequence reads: CSVEKPQGLYGYTF. The CDR3 bases are TGCAGCGTTGAAAAGCCGCAGGGGCTCTATGGCTACACCTTC.

The sample holds many counts of this clonotype. This chain uses TRBV29-1 with TRBJ2-3; D call uncertain. The length of the CDR3 is 11 residues. Trimming left V 5 bases short and J 6 bases short, with 9 bases between. Germline loops: CDR1 SQVTM, CDR2 ANQGSEA. For the CDR3, the DNA is TGCAGCGTTCAACCGTCCGATACGCAGTATTTT. Protein product: CSVQPSDTQYF.

This clonotype turned up a few times. A much bigger clone sits one base away, suggesting this may be a read error. The chain joins TRBV28 to TRBJ2-2; no clear D. The CDR3 is made up of 13 amino acids. Germline loops: CDR1 MDHEN, CDR2 SYDVKM. Trimming stripped 5 bases from V and 4 bases from J, with 8 bases between. The CDR3 spells CASSIQSTGELFF. Here the CDR3 DNA reads TGTGCCAGCAGTATCCAGAGCACCGGGGAGCTGTTTTTT.

The CDR3 DNA reads as TGCAGTGCGAATGAAGGGGGGAACACCGGGGAGCTGTTTTTT. It is translated as CSANEGGNTGELFF. The V gene is TRBV20-1, the J gene TRBJ2-2; D might be TRBD1 (6 bases). Trimming left V 6 bases short and J 1 base short, with 12 bases between. CDR1 and CDR2 (germline): DFQATT, SNEGSKA (reference sequence). The CDR3 sequence is 14 residues long.

There are many counts of this clonotype. The chain recombines TRBV20-1 with TRBJ2-3, with 9 bases aligning to TRBD2. The V gene's germline CDR1 is DFQATT and CDR2 SNEGSKA (reference sequence). The ends lost 5 bases at V and 2 bases at J; junction bases unmatched: 5. The length of the CDR3 is 14 residues. In DNA, the CDR3 is TGCAGTGCTCCACTAGCGGGCCCCACAGATACGCAGTATTTT. This codes for CSAPLAGPTDTQYF.

This clonotype was counted at least ten times. The chain recombines TRBV9 with TRBJ2-1; 16 nucleotides match TRBD2. Germline lookup yields CDR1 SGDLS and CDR2 YYNGEE. V lost 5 bases to trimming and J lost 0 bases; unmatched junction nucleotides: 5. This CDR3 region has 18 residues. The CDR3 protein is CASRPGTSGRVSYNEQFF. In nucleotides, the CDR3 is TGTGCCAGCAGGCCAGGGACTAGCGGGAGGGTCTCCTACAATGAGCAGTTCTTC.

This clonotype was detected ten times or more. This chain connects TRBV29-1 to TRBJ2-5; 8 bases align to TRBD1. This CDR3 is built from 15 residues. V lost 1 base, J lost 5 bases, and 9 bases stayed unmatched. Per germline, CDR1 SQVTM and CDR2 ANQGSEA. In DNA form, the CDR3 reads TGCAGCGTTGAAGTCGACAGGGGTTTAGCGGAGACCCAGTACTTC. This gives the protein CSVEVDRGLAETQYF. Based on the CDR3 plus reference TRBV29-1 and TRBJ2-5, the full variable domain is SAVISQKPSRDICQRGTSLTIQCQVDSQVTMMFWYRQQPGQSLTLIATANQGSEATYESGFVIDKFPISRPNLTFSTLTVSNMSPEDSSIYLCSVEVDRGLAETQYFGPGTRLLVL.

This clonotype showed up many times. The rearrangement joins TRBV28 to TRBJ2-3; 7 bases map to TRBD1. This CDR3 is 12 amino acids long. V was clipped by 6 bases and J by 7 bases; unmatched bases: 4. The germline V gene has CDR1 MDHEN and CDR2 SYDVKM. In DNA form, the CDR3 reads TGTGCCAGCAGAGACAGGGCGTATACGCAGTATTTT. The encoded protein is CASRDRAYTQYF. The full variable domain, in which reference TRBV28 and TRBJ2-3 provide the parts outside the CDR3, is DVKVTQSSRYLVKRTGEKVFLECVQDMDHENMFWYRQDPGLGLRLIYFSYDVKMKEKGDIPEGYSVSREKKERFSLILESASTNQTSMYLCASRDRAYTQYFGPGTRLTVL.

In its sample, this clonotype was seen a few times. The final CDR3 position lacks the conserved phenylalanine or tryptophan, pointing to a likely read error. The CDR3 bases are TGTGCCAGCTCTTCTAGCGGGAGGGATGAGACCCAGTACCTC. Translation: CASSSSGRDETQYL. The chain links TRBV6-1 to TRBJ2-5, with TRBD2 matching over 12 bases. Losses at the gene ends were 8 bases for V and 5 bases for J; bases not matched to a gene: 6. Germline CDR1 and CDR2: MNHNS and SASEGT. The CDR3 sequence is 14 residues long.

This clonotype was recorded at least ten times. The V and J genes are TRBV6-1 and TRBJ1-1, with a tentative D call TRBD1 (6 bases). The germline V gene has CDR1 MNHNS and CDR2 SASEGT. V dropped 8 bases and J dropped 4 bases, with 8 bases sitting between them. The CDR3 contains 11 residues. The CDR3 DNA sequence: TGTGCCAGCGAGGGGGGCACTGAAGCTTTCTTT. It translates to CASEGGTEAFF.

This clonotype was seen repeatedly, ten times or more. The chain joins TRBV10-3 to TRBJ2-7; D may correspond to TRBD1 or TRBD2 (6 bases each). Germline CDR1 is ENHRY and CDR2 is SYGVKD. The CDR3 covers 12 residues. Trimming left V 5 bases short and J 9 bases short, with 14 bases between. CDR3 bases: TGTGCCATCAGTCCCGAGGGGGGCGGGCAGTACTTC. It is translated as CAISPEGGGQYF.

In its sample, this clonotype was seen many times. The chain employs TRBV7-9 and TRBJ2-5; no firm D call. V was clipped by 1 base and J by 4 bases, with 7 bases between them. Per germline, CDR1 SEHNR and CDR2 FQNEAQ (reference sequence). The CDR3 has 13 amino acids. The CDR3 bases are TGTGCCAGCAGCTTAGTGGTGGGAGAGACCCAGTACTTC. Protein: CASSLVVGETQYF.

There are many counts of this clonotype. The chain carries TRBV24-1 and TRBJ2-2, with 8 bases matching TRBD2. This CDR3 comprises 21 residues. Germline V CDR1 and CDR2: KGHDR, SFDVKD. Trimming cost V 0 bases and J 0 bases; bases outside gene matches: 14. The CDR3 DNA sequence: TGTGCCACCAGTGATTTGTTAGTAACCCTCAGCGGGGGACCGAACACCGGGGAGCTGTTTTTT. Its translation: CATSDLLVTLSGGPNTGELFF.

This clonotype has at least ten counts. The CDR3: CSASVGRGYTF. The DNA for the CDR3 is TGCAGTGCTAGTGTAGGACGCGGCTACACCTTC. The chain employs TRBV20-1 and TRBJ1-2, with D hard to call. Germline CDR1 reads DFQATT; CDR2 reads SNEGSKA (reference sequence). V dropped 3 bases and J dropped 8 bases, with 10 bases sitting between them. The CDR3 totals 11 residues.

Ten or more counts support this clonotype. V and J are TRBV20-1 and TRBJ2-5; 13 nucleotides agree with TRBD2. This CDR3 is built from 15 residues. The germline V gene has CDR1 DFQATT and CDR2 SNEGSKA (reference sequence). The J segment lost 9 bases and the V segment lost 0 bases, leaving 7 bases of the junction unmatched. The CDR3 sequence is CSARERTSGSGAQYF. CDR3 DNA sequence: TGCAGTGCTAGAGAACGGACTAGCGGGAGTGGGGCCCAGTACTTC.

This clonotype occurred many times. This chain uses TRBV10-3 with TRBJ2-3; TRBD2 agrees at 12 bases. CDR1 and CDR2 from the germline V gene are ENHRY and SYGVKD. The ends lost 0 bases at V and 8 bases at J; junction bases unmatched: 6. The CDR3 length is 16 residues. CDR3 DNA sequence: TGTGCCATCAGTGAGTCAGGACTAGCGGGAACTCGTACGCAGTATTTT. It is translated as CAISESGLAGTRTQYF.

Comments on this clonotype: This likely traces to a read error, being one base from a far larger clone. The rearrangement joins TRBV18 to TRBJ2-3, with TRBD2 identical over 9 bases. Matching the DNA end better, TRBJ2-5 makes the J call doubtful. In germline, CDR1 is KGHSH, CDR2 LQKENI. The CDR3 covers 14 residues. The CDR3: CASSPTAGGGTQYF. The CDR3 coding sequence is TGTGCCAGCTCACCAACAGCGGGGGGAGGGACCCAGTACTTC.

This clonotype came up many times. The chain is built from TRBV2 and TRBJ2-3; TRBD2 is a possible D gene (6 bases). Trimming took 8 bases from V and 3 from J, leaving 18 bases between them. The CDR3 length is 15 residues. Germline V gives CDR1 SNHLY, CDR2 FYNNEI. This CDR3 reads CASVEGRDRTDTQYF. CDR3 coding DNA: TGTGCCAGCGTCGAGGGGCGGGATCGGACAGATACGCAGTATTTT.

Points on this clonotype: At one boundary the junction diverges from the germline segment, which might be a read error. V usage is TRBV3-1 and J usage is TRBJ1-5; D ambiguous. Germline CDR1 and CDR2: LGHDT and YNNKEL (reference sequence). The CDR3 totals 17 residues. In DNA form, the CDR3 reads TGTGCCTGCAGCCAATACCCAGGCGACAATAGCAATCAGCCCCAGCATTTT. Its translation is CACSQYPGDNSNQPQHF.